The 6 T cell receptor beta chains below all came from one sample that was sequenced in a study of T-cell reconstitution after alpha-beta-depleted transplantation in children. TCRbeta library preparation incorporated unique molecular identifiers. TCRdb re-called the PCR reads through MiXCR, storing one row per CDR3 protein. The sample lists 250,000 to 350,000 distinct CDR3 sequences; roughly 9.5% were seen once. Sample: PBMCs from the stem cell graft donor, taken from the stem cell graft. The source is a human donor who donated a stem cell graft to a child with SCID.

The chain is built from TRBV20-1 and TRBJ2-1, with TRBD2 matching over 7 bases. The germline gives CDR1 DFQATT, CDR2 SNEGSKA (reference sequence). This CDR3 is built from 17 residues. After removal of 3 bases from V and 5 bases from J, the junction contained 16 bases not matched to a gene. CDR3 loop: CSASGGFRGTQHNEQFF. The CDR3 nucleotides are TGCAGTGCTAGCGGGGGGTTCCGAGGTACACAGCACAATGAGCAGTTCTTC.

Written as DNA, the CDR3 is TGTGCCAGCAGTCCTGGACAAGAAGAGACCCAGTACTTC. Its protein product is CASSPGQEETQYF. The chain carries TRBV25-1 and TRBJ2-5; TRBD1 might be the D (5 bases). Deletions cut 5 bases from V and 3 bases from J, with 10 bases between. CDR1 and CDR2 from the germline V gene are MGHDK and SYGVNS. The CDR3 covers 13 residues.

In its sample, this clonotype was seen many times. The chain uses TRBV16 and TRBJ1-4; tentative D call: TRBD1 (5 bases). This CDR3 spans 14 amino acids. Germline V gives CDR1 KGHSY, CDR2 FQNENV. V was shortened by 5 bases and J by 7 bases, with 14 bases between the two germline ends. CDR3 DNA: TGTGCCAGCAGCGTCGCCCGGGGGGGTGAAAAACTGTTTTTT. This sequence encodes CASSVARGGEKLFF. Using reference TRBV16 and TRBJ1-4 for the parts outside the CDR3, the full variable domain is GEEVAQTPKHLVRGEGQKAKLYCAPIKGHSYVFWYQQVLKNEFKFLISFQNENVFDETGMPKERFSAKCLPNSPCSLEIQATKLEDSAVYFCASSVARGGEKLFFGSGTQLSVL.

The sample holds a few counts of this clonotype. Germline is not matched at one junction end, which may reflect a read error. The chain uses TRBV5-1 and TRBJ2-1; maybe TRBD2 (6 bases). CDR1 and CDR2 from the germline V gene are SGHRS and YFSETQ. The CDR3 sequence is 13 residues long. The CDR3 protein is CASSWDGGIGQIF. The CDR3 DNA follows: TGCGCCAGCAGCTGGGATGGAGGGATCGGTCAGATCTTC.

This clonotype was detected many times. The chain joins TRBV27 to TRBJ2-7; weak D call: TRBD2 (5 bases). The germline V gene has CDR1 MNHEY and CDR2 SMNVEV (reference sequence). The V end was cut by 6 bases, the J end by 3 bases, with 12 bases between. This CDR3 spans 13 amino acids. The CDR3 DNA is TGTGCCAGCAGAGCCCCGGGATTCTACGAGCAGTACTTC. This encodes CASRAPGFYEQYF.

This clonotype was seen more than once but under ten times. The chain has TRBV5-6 and TRBJ2-7; D is possibly TRBD1 (6 bases). Germline V CDR1 and CDR2: SGHDT, YYEEEE. Trimming stripped 0 bases from V and 3 bases from J, with 13 bases between. The CDR3 consists of 15 residues. CDR3 nucleotide sequence: TGTGCCAGCAGCTTGGTTGGGGGCATAGGCTACGAGCAGTACTTC. Translated, it gives CASSLVGGIGYEQYF.